These 18 T cell receptor beta chains share one sample of origin, sequenced in a study of T cell repertoires in breast cancer. A second nested PCR with blocking oligonucleotides suppressed unpaired genes. TCRdb redid the calling of the emulsion pairing reads with MiXCR, one entry per CDR3 protein. The repertoire includes about 40,000 distinct CDR3 sequences, under 50% of them detected once, and 55% to 75% sits in the top ten. Paired alpha-beta TCRs of CD8+ T cells were analyzed by expanded emulsion RT-PCR. The sequencing sample was made of CD8+ T cells. These receptors all stem from a pool of human donors with breast cancer or a healthy control (not recorded which).

The V gene is TRBV3-1, the J gene TRBJ1-2; TRBD1 matches at 7 bases. Per the germline V gene, CDR1 is LGHDT and CDR2 is YNNKEL (reference sequence). The ends lost 1 base at V and 6 bases at J; junction bases unmatched: 8. The CDR3 totals 15 residues. In DNA form, the CDR3 reads TGTGCCAGCAGCCAAGCGGGACAGAGATTGGATGGCTACACCTTC. Amino acids: CASSQAGQRLDGYTF.

This clonotype came up once. Possible read error: a much larger clone is one base away. The chain employs TRBV6-5 and TRBJ1-2; unclear D gene. Germline values: CDR1 MNHEY, CDR2 SVGAGI. This CDR3 contains 13 residues. V lost 6 bases and J 6 bases, leaving 14 bases between the germline ends. The CDR3 loop is CASSAAEANGYTF. DNA for the CDR3: TGTGCCAGCAGCGCAGCGGAAGCTAATGGCTACACCTTC.

As for this clonotype: Since a much larger clone is just one base distant, this may be a read error. The gene calls are TRBV6-2 or TRBV6-3 and TRBJ2-5; 12 bases match TRBD2. Trimming at V came to 8 bases and at J to 5 bases, leaving 9 bases not matched to a gene. In germline, CDR1 is MNHEY, CDR2 SVGEGT. This CDR3 region has 15 residues. The CDR3 DNA sequence: TGTGCCAGCGGTTCGACTAGCGGGGGCCTGGAGACCCAGTACTTC. Its translation: CASGSTSGGLETQYF.

Remarks on this clonotype: A much larger clone lies a single base off, so this may be a read error. The chain is built from TRBV6-2 or TRBV6-3 and TRBJ2-7, with a possible D match to TRBD2 (5 bases). CDR1 and CDR2 (germline): MNHEY, SVGEGT. CDR3 length equals 15 residues. Trimming cost V 6 bases and J 5 bases, with 20 bases left between them. The CDR3 bases are TGTGCCAGCAGCGTACCGAATCGGAGGTTCCACGAGCAGTACTTC. It translates to CASSVPNRRFHEQYF.

The J gene is TRBJ2-7, the V gene TRBV29-1; 9 bases line up with TRBD1. V dropped 4 bases and J dropped 3; count of bases not matched to a gene: 4. Germline loops: CDR1 SQVTM, CDR2 ANQGSEA. This CDR3 has 13 residues. Written as DNA, the CDR3 is TGCAGCGTTGCATGGGACAGGGACTACGAGCAGTACTTC. It translates to CSVAWDRDYEQYF.

The chain has TRBV29-1 and TRBJ1-2; D is uncertain. Germline V gene data show CDR1 as SQVTM and CDR2 as ANQGSEA. Trimming removed 0 bases at V and 5 bases at J, with 13 bases between. The length of the CDR3 is 14 residues. CDR3 bases: TGCAGCGTTGAAGATGGGTTAGGGAGTTATGGCTACACCTTC. It yields the protein CSVEDGLGSYGYTF.

This chain links TRBV20-1 with TRBJ2-5, with TRBD2 matching 7 bases. Germline CDR1 reads DFQATT; CDR2 reads SNEGSKA (reference sequence). After removal of 3 bases from V and 1 base from J, the junction contained 5 bases not matched to a gene. There are 14 residues in the CDR3. The CDR3 region has the DNA TGCAGTGCTAGTTGGGGCGGGAGCCAAGAGACCCAGTACTTC. This sequence encodes CSASWGGSQETQYF.

This clonotype was seen more than once but under ten times. The chain links TRBV29-1 to TRBJ2-3; 11 bases map to TRBD2. V shed 6 bases and J 2 bases; nucleotides not matched to a gene: 7. From germline, CDR1 is SQVTM and CDR2 ANQGSEA. The length of the CDR3 is 15 residues. This chain's CDR3 is CSVDSSGGLTDTQYF. CDR3 bases: TGCAGCGTCGACTCTAGCGGGGGGCTCACAGATACGCAGTATTTT.

The chain joins TRBV7-8 to TRBJ2-1, with a tentative D call TRBD2 (7 bases). The germline CDR1 and CDR2 sequences are SGHVS and FQNEAQ. V was clipped by 5 bases and J by 8 bases, with 19 bases between them. The length of the CDR3 is 15 residues. Here the CDR3 DNA reads TGTGCCAGCAGCCTCCGGGGGGCCCCTGAGGATGAGCAGTTCTTC. It specifies CASSLRGAPEDEQFF.

The chain uses TRBV15 and TRBJ2-1, with D perhaps matching TRBD1 or TRBD2 (6 bases each). The CDR3 runs 16 residues. From germline, CDR1 is LNHNV and CDR2 YYDKDF (reference sequence). V was trimmed by 5 bases and J by 10 bases, leaving 24 bases between them. CDR3 bases: TGTGCCACCAGCGCCCTGGTGGTGGGTGAAGGGGGGGAGCAGTTCTTC. Protein product: CATSALVVGEGGEQFF.

CDR3 region: CAIRGRQGKEAFF. In DNA, the CDR3 is TGTGCCATCAGGGGAAGACAGGGCAAAGAAGCTTTCTTT. The chain joins TRBV10-3 to TRBJ1-1; 7 nucleotides match TRBD1. The V segment lost 6 bases and the J segment 8 bases; nucleotides outside the gene matches: 9. CDR1 and CDR2 from the germline V gene are ENHRY and SYGVKD. The CDR3 consists of 13 residues.

This clonotype was counted only a few times. The chain joins TRBV28 to TRBJ2-3; TRBD1 matches 12 bases. Germline V gene sequence: CDR1 MDHEN, CDR2 SYDVKM. J was trimmed by 5 bases and V by 6 bases; bases with no gene match: 6. There are 15 residues in the CDR3. The CDR3 DNA is TGTGCCAGCAGATTAGGGGACAGGGGGCAAGATACGCAGTATTTT. It encodes CASRLGDRGQDTQYF.

This rearrangement joins TRBV6-1 to TRBJ2-4; TRBD1 agrees at 7 bases. This CDR3 contains 14 residues. Losses at the gene ends were 6 bases for V and 1 base for J; bases not matched to a gene: 3. Germline assignment: CDR1 MNHNS and CDR2 SASEGT. The CDR3 reads CASRAQGAKNIQYF. The CDR3 nucleotides are TGTGCCAGCAGAGCACAGGGGGCCAAAAACATTCAGTACTTC.

This clonotype was observed a handful of times. This chain links TRBV7-9 with TRBJ2-7; unclear D gene. This CDR3 is built from 11 residues. The V and J ends lost 0 bases and 9 bases respectively, with 6 bases between them. The germline V gene encodes CDR1 SEHNR and CDR2 FQNEAQ (reference sequence). DNA for the CDR3: TGTGCCAGCAGCTTAGCGACCGGGCAGTACTTC. Its translation is CASSLATGQYF.

This clonotype has more than one count but fewer than ten. V gene TRBV2 combines with J gene TRBJ2-3, with 9 bases matching TRBD2. The CDR3 is made up of 17 amino acids. V shed 0 bases and J 0 bases; nucleotides not matched to a gene: 4. Germline V lookup: CDR1 SNHLY, CDR2 FYNNEI. Here the CDR3 reads CASSEARLAASTDTQYF. The CDR3 coding sequence is TGTGCCAGCAGTGAAGCGCGACTAGCGGCTAGCACAGATACGCAGTATTTT.

This clonotype has a handful of counts. The gene calls are TRBV20-1 and TRBJ2-3, with 9 positions matching TRBD2. This CDR3 is 15 amino acids long. The V gene's germline CDR1 is DFQATT and CDR2 SNEGSKA (reference sequence). J lost 2 bases, V lost 0 bases, and 3 bases had no gene match. The CDR3 loop reads CSARDAGGPTDTQYF. The DNA of the CDR3 is TGCAGTGCTAGAGATGCGGGGGGGCCCACAGATACGCAGTATTTT.

This chain joins TRBV19 and TRBJ1-5, with D tentatively TRBD1 (6 bases). This CDR3 comprises 17 residues. V was trimmed by 4 bases and J by 4 bases, leaving 20 bases between them. Germline loops: CDR1 LNHDA, CDR2 SQIVND (reference sequence). CDR3 coding DNA: TGTGCCAGTAGTACCGGGGGCGTATTAGCAGGGAATCAGCCCCAGCATTTT. It is translated as CASSTGGVLAGNQPQHF.

This clonotype was found once. A junction boundary mismatches the germline segment, possibly from a read error. V is TRBV12-5 and J is TRBJ2-2, with D possibly called TRBD1 or TRBD2 (6 bases each). Germline CDR1 is LGHNT and CDR2 is FRNRAP. The CDR3 is 13 residues long. This CDR3 reads CASEDSNTGGLFF. As DNA, the CDR3 is TGTGCTAGTGAGGACAGCAACACCGGGGGGCTGTTTTTT.